Following are 28 T cell receptor beta chains from one sample sequenced in a study of radiation and T cells in renal cell carcinoma. Time point meaning: baseline pretreatment blood. Treatment given: 15 Gy SBRT to primary tumor, nephrectomy 4 weeks later. Profiling relied on immunoSEQ multiplex PCR, and the TCRdb table lists in-frame clones only, not all of them. The sample lists 100,000 to 150,000 clones; roughly four fifths were seen once. The sequencing here drew on blood, taken from a patient whose treatment included radiotherapy and nephrectomy. The source of these receptors is a woman aged 60-70 years with renal cell carcinoma.

The chain has TRBV9 and TRBJ2-5; 8 bases agree with TRBD2. Germline lookup yields CDR1 SGDLS and CDR2 YYNGEE. The CDR3 sequence is 15 residues long. Trimming cost V 3 bases and J 1 base; bases outside gene matches: 5. The CDR3 loop is CASSESGSVQETQYF. CDR3 nucleotide sequence: TGTGCCAGCAGCGAAAGCGGGAGTGTCCAAGAGACCCAGTACTTC.

This clone turned up a few times. This chain uses TRBV5-1 with TRBJ2-3; TRBD2 matches 8 bases. V gave up 4 bases and J gave up 3 bases; unmatched junction bases: 4. Germline loops: CDR1 SGHRS, CDR2 YFSETQ. This CDR3 has 14 amino acids. The CDR3 coding sequence is TGCGCCAGCAGCACCGGACTAGCAACAGATACGCAGTATTTT. Protein product: CASSTGLATDTQYF.

The chain uses TRBV28 and TRBJ2-7; 7 positions agree with TRBD1. Germline lookup yields CDR1 MDHEN and CDR2 SYDVKM. This CDR3 spans 13 amino acids. V gave up 6 bases and J gave up 6 bases; unmatched junction bases: 8. The CDR3 here is CASRTTGETEQYF. The CDR3 DNA is TGTGCCAGCAGGACAACAGGGGAGACCGAGCAGTACTTC. Full variable domain (outside the CDR3, taken from reference TRBV28 and TRBJ2-7): DVKVTQSSRYLVKRTGEKVFLECVQDMDHENMFWYRQDPGLGLRLIYFSYDVKMKEKGDIPEGYSVSREKKERFSLILESASTNQTSMYLCASRTTGETEQYFGPGTRLTVT.

This clone was found a few times. The chain couples TRBV28 to TRBJ1-5, with 9 bases fitting TRBD1. Trimming at V came to 5 bases and at J to 6 bases, leaving 8 bases not matched to a gene. CDR1 and CDR2 (germline): MDHEN, SYDVKM. The CDR3 spans 15 residues. In DNA form, the CDR3 reads TGTGCCAGCAGTATGGGACAGGGAGAGGGTCAGCCCCAGCATTTT. This gives the protein CASSMGQGEGQPQHF.

This chain connects TRBV2 to TRBJ2-3; possibly TRBD1 for D (6 bases). The CDR3 covers 15 residues. Germline V gene data show CDR1 as SNHLY and CDR2 as FYNNEI. V lost 6 bases to trimming and J lost 2 bases, with 15 bases between them. The CDR3 is CASRDSRSSTDTQYF. DNA for the CDR3: TGTGCCAGCAGGGACAGTCGATCCTCCACAGATACGCAGTATTTT.

The count of this clone is one. In DNA form, the CDR3 reads TGTGCCAGCAGTGACTCGACACGGGAAGGAGATACGCAGTATTTT. It codes for CASSDSTREGDTQYF. J is TRBJ2-3 and V is TRBV6-4, with D possibly being TRBD2 (5 bases). The CDR3 covers 15 residues. Trimming shortened V by 0 bases and J by 5 bases, and 12 bases separated the two germline ends. The germline V gene encodes CDR1 MRHNA and CDR2 SNTAGT.

This chain joins TRBV28 and TRBJ2-5, with 7 bases fitting TRBD2. The J call may be faulty, since TRBJ2-7 better matches the DNA end. Germline V gives CDR1 MDHEN, CDR2 SYDVKM. The CDR3 is made up of 15 amino acids. The CDR3 reads CASSLGDYRGSEQYF. In DNA, the CDR3 is TGTGCCAGCAGTTTAGGGGACTACCGAGGATCCGAGCAGTACTTC.

This clone appeared once. The chain is built from TRBV9 and TRBJ1-4; TRBD1 matches at 8 bases. Trimming removed 4 bases from V and 5 bases from J; junction bases left unmatched: 10. The length of the CDR3 is 16 residues. The germline V gene encodes CDR1 SGDLS and CDR2 YYNGEE. CDR3 amino acids: CASSPQGQGSNEKLFF. The CDR3 DNA follows: TGTGCCAGCAGCCCCCAAGGACAGGGATCCAATGAAAAACTGTTTTTT.

The chain uses TRBV5-5 and TRBJ2-7, with a tentative D call TRBD1 (6 bases). CDR3 length: 16 residues. The V end lost 0 bases, the J end lost 3 bases, and 16 bases lay between the germline ends. Germline values: CDR1 SGHKS, CDR2 YYEKEE (reference sequence). CDR3 region: CASSLGAGVPSYEQYF. Here the CDR3 DNA reads TGTGCCAGCAGCTTGGGGGCAGGGGTCCCAAGCTACGAGCAGTACTTC.

This sequence joins TRBV2 and TRBJ1-2; TRBD1 matches 9 bases. The CDR3 is made up of 13 amino acids. V gave up 6 bases and J gave up 1 base; unmatched junction bases: 0. Germline loops: CDR1 SNHLY, CDR2 FYNNEI. The CDR3 DNA is TGTGCCAGCAGGGGACAGGGTAACTATGGCTACACCTTC. It encodes CASRGQGNYGYTF.

In this sample, this clone turned up once. In DNA form, the CDR3 reads TGTGCCAGCAGCCATTATGGTACTGACGGCTATGGCTACACCTTC. Amino acid sequence: CASSHYGTDGYGYTF. V and J are TRBV14 and TRBJ1-2; D is unclear. This CDR3 region has 15 residues. Trimming pared 3 bases from V and 4 bases from J, leaving 15 bases between. Germline CDR1 SGHDN, CDR2 FVKESK.

The V call is TRBV28, the J call TRBJ1-2; D is possibly TRBD1 (6 bases). Looked up from germline, CDR1 is MDHEN and CDR2 is SYDVKM. V dropped 6 bases and J dropped 4 bases, with 18 bases sitting between them. The CDR3 loop spans 15 amino acids. CDR3 bases: TGTGCCAGCAGGGGGGCCAGGGGAACAGCCTATGGCTACACCTTC. Translating gives CASRGARGTAYGYTF.

The chain carries TRBV29-1 and TRBJ2-5, with D possibly being TRBD1 or TRBD2 (5 bases each). The CDR3 has 13 residues. Germline assignment: CDR1 SQVTM and CDR2 ANQGSEA. V lost 5 bases and J lost 1, with 11 bases in between. This CDR3 reads CSVRDPRQETQYF. CDR3 nucleotide sequence: TGCAGCGTTAGGGACCCGCGCCAAGAGACCCAGTACTTC.

V gene TRBV19 combines with J gene TRBJ1-3; D is undetermined. Germline V lookup: CDR1 LNHDA, CDR2 SQIVND (reference sequence). The V and J ends lost 7 bases and 0 bases respectively, with 13 bases between them. The CDR3 is made up of 15 amino acids. CDR3 nucleotide sequence: TGTGCCAGTACCCCGGACGGCAACTCTGGAAACACCATATATTTT. Translated, it gives CASTPDGNSGNTIYF.

This chain connects TRBV10-3 to TRBJ1-5, with 7 bases aligning to TRBD1. This CDR3 spans 16 amino acids. J lost 3 bases, V lost 5 bases, and 10 bases had no gene match. Germline V lookup: CDR1 ENHRY, CDR2 SYGVKD. The CDR3 sequence: CAISQTQGFTNQPQHF. As DNA, the CDR3 is TGTGCCATCAGTCAGACACAGGGGTTTACCAATCAGCCCCAGCATTTT.

The sample holds one count of this clone. The chain uses TRBV5-1 and TRBJ2-7; maybe TRBD2 (6 bases). This CDR3 contains 16 residues. Between the trimmed V and J ends, which lost 3 bases and 5 bases, there was a span of 21 bases. Per the germline V gene, CDR1 is SGHRS and CDR2 is YFSETQ. The CDR3: CASSSPSGGAPHEQYF. DNA for the CDR3: TGCGCCAGCAGCTCCCCTTCCGGAGGGGCCCCCCACGAGCAGTACTTC.

This chain links TRBV10-2 with TRBJ1-2; the D gene is possibly TRBD1 (5 bases). Germline V gene lookup returns CDR1 WSHSY and CDR2 SAAADI. The CDR3 has 12 amino acids. V shed 9 bases and J shed 3 bases, with 11 bases lying between them. The CDR3 DNA follows: TGCGCCAGTCGCAGGGATGACTATGGCTACACCTTC. Residues: CASRRDDYGYTF.

The genes are TRBV7-8 and TRBJ1-3, with 7 bases fitting TRBD1. Germline V gene data show CDR1 as SGHVS and CDR2 as FQNEAQ. This CDR3 is 15 amino acids long. Trimming at V came to 3 bases and at J to 0 bases, leaving 2 bases not matched to a gene. The CDR3 is CASSLGTVSGNTIYF. For the CDR3, the DNA is TGTGCCAGCAGCTTGGGGACAGTCTCTGGAAACACCATATATTTT.

Here the CDR3 reads CASGDRVTDTQYF. CDR3 in DNA: TGTGCCAGCGGCGACAGGGTCACAGATACGCAGTATTTT. The rearrangement links TRBV7-9 to TRBJ2-3; TRBD1 aligns across 7 bases. The CDR3 extends over 13 amino acids. The J segment lost 2 bases and the V segment lost 8 bases, leaving 4 bases of the junction unmatched. Germline loops: CDR1 SEHNR, CDR2 FQNEAQ (reference sequence). The complete variable domain, with remaining parts taken from reference TRBV7-9 and TRBJ2-3, reads DTGVSQNPRHKITKRGQNVTFRCDPISEHNRLYWYRQTLGQGPEFLTYFQNEAQLEKSRLLSDRFSAERPKGSFSTLEIQRTEQGDSAMYLCASGDRVTDTQYFGPGTRLTVL.

The chain combines TRBV11-3 with TRBJ2-3; 7 bases line up with TRBD1. V trimming: 1 base; J trimming: 2 bases; junction bases outside the gene matches: 3. The CDR3 runs to 15 residues. Germline loops: CDR1 SGHNT, CDR2 YENEEA. The CDR3 loop reads CASSLAGTDTDTQYF. The CDR3 nucleotides are TGTGCCAGCAGCTTAGCCGGGACAGACACAGATACGCAGTATTTT.

The chain has TRBV7-2 and TRBJ2-7, with 8 bases lining up with TRBD1. V gave up 1 base and J gave up 2 bases; unmatched junction bases: 4. Germline lookup yields CDR1 SGHTA and CDR2 FQGNSA. The CDR3 loop spans 15 amino acids. The CDR3 sequence is CASSLGGQAAYEQYF. CDR3 nucleotides: TGTGCCAGCAGCTTAGGGGGACAGGCTGCCTACGAGCAGTACTTC. Full variable domain (outside the CDR3, taken from reference TRBV7-2 and TRBJ2-7): GAGVSQSPSNKVTEKGKDVELRCDPISGHTALYWYRQSLGQGLEFLIYFQGNSAPDKSGLPSDRFSAERTGGSVSTLTIQRTQQEDSAVYLCASSLGGQAAYEQYFGPGTRLTVT.

The J gene is TRBJ2-1, the V gene TRBV27; D may be TRBD1 (5 bases). V dropped 6 bases and J dropped 8 bases, with 11 bases sitting between them. Germline CDR1 reads MNHEY; CDR2 reads SMNVEV (reference sequence). This CDR3 is built from 12 residues. CDR3 coding DNA: TGTGCCAGCAGGGGGCTGATCGATGAGCAGTTCTTC. Translated: CASRGLIDEQFF.

The chain combines TRBV4-1 with TRBJ2-3; D may be TRBD1 or TRBD2 (5 bases each). V gave up 4 bases and J gave up 3 bases, with 20 bases separating them. This CDR3 region has 17 residues. Germline CDR1 MGHRA, CDR2 YSYEKL. CDR3 sequence reads: CASSPYPGTLVTDTQYF. The CDR3, as DNA: TGCGCCAGCAGCCCCTATCCCGGGACGCTGGTTACAGATACGCAGTATTTT.

The chain links TRBV2 to TRBJ2-7, with D perhaps TRBD2 (5 bases). V was shortened by 2 bases and J by 2 bases, with 13 bases between the two germline ends. Germline loops: CDR1 SNHLY, CDR2 FYNNEI. This CDR3 is 15 amino acids long. The CDR3 is CASSESGIPAYEQYF. CDR3 nucleotides: TGTGCCAGCAGTGAATCCGGGATCCCAGCCTACGAGCAGTACTTC.

The chain joins TRBV10-1 to TRBJ2-5; the match to TRBD1 covers 7 bases. Germline CDR1 WNHNN, CDR2 SYGVQD (reference sequence). The CDR3 has 15 amino acids. V lost 4 bases and J lost 2; bases outside the gene matches: 7. CDR3 loop: CASSATGAPQETQYF. The CDR3 DNA is TGCGCCAGCAGTGCTACAGGGGCACCACAAGAGACCCAGTACTTC.

The chain employs TRBV10-3 and TRBJ1-1; a weak D match, TRBD1 (6 bases). V gave up 5 bases and J gave up 2 bases, with 18 bases separating them. Germline-derived CDR1 and CDR2 are ENHRY and SYGVKD. The CDR3 consists of 16 residues. The chain's CDR3 is CAISSYAGQSNTEAFF. CDR3 nucleotide sequence: TGTGCCATCAGTTCCTACGCTGGACAGTCCAACACTGAAGCTTTCTTT.

The V call is TRBV18, the J call TRBJ2-5; tentative D call: TRBD2 (6 bases). V dropped 0 bases and J dropped 4 bases, with 6 bases sitting between them. Germline lookup yields CDR1 KGHSH and CDR2 LQKENI. The CDR3 is 13 amino acids. The DNA for the CDR3 is TGTGCCAGCTCACCACCCGGGGGAGAGACCCAGTACTTC. It codes for CASSPPGGETQYF.

The rearrangement uses TRBV5-5 and TRBJ2-5; D assignment may be TRBD1 or TRBD2 (5 bases each). The CDR3 contains 15 residues. Germline V gives CDR1 SGHKS, CDR2 YYEKEE (reference sequence). Trimming pared 3 bases from V and 0 bases from J, leaving 12 bases between. The CDR3 region has the DNA TGTGCCAGCAGCTGGTGGGACCTCAACCAAGAGACCCAGTACTTC. This translates into CASSWWDLNQETQYF.